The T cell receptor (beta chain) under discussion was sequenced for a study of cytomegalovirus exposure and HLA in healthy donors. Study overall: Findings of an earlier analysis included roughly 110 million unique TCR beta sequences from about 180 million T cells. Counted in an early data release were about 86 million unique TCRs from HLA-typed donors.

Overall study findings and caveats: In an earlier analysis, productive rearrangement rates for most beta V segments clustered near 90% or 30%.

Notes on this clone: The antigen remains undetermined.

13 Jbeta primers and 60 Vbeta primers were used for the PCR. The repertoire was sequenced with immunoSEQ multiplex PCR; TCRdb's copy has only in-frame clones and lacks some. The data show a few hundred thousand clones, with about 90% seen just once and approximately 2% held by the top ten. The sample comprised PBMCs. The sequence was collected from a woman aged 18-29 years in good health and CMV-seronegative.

DNA of the CDR3: TGTGCCAGCAGCCCCCTAACTAGCGCCTTCAATGAGCAGTTCTTC. Its protein product is CASSPLTSAFNEQFF. V and J are TRBV7-3 and TRBJ2-1; 7 bases are a match to TRBD2. Germline trimming cut 5 bases from V and 6 bases from J; bases unmatched to any gene: 10. Germline assignment: CDR1 SGHTA and CDR2 FQGTGA. CDR3 size: 15 residues.